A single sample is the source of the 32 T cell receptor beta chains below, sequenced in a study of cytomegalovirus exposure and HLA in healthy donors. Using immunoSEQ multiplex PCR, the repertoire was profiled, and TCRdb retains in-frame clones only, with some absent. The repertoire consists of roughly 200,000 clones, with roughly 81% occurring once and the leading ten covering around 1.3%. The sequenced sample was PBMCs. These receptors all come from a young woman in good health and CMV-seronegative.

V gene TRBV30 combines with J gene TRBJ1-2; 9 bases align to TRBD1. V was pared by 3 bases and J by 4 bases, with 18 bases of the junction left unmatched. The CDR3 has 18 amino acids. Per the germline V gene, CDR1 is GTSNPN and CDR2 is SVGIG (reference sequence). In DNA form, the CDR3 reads TGTGCCTGGAGGGATACGACCGTTACAGGGGGCGCTGGCTATGGCTACACCTTC. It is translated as CAWRDTTVTGGAGYGYTF.

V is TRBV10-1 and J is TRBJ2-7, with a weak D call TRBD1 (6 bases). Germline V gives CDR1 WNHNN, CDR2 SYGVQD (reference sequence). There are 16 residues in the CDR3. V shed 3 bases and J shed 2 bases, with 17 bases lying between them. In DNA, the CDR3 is TGCGCCAGCAGTGAATACCGGGACACACGAACCTACGAGCAGTACTTC. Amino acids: CASSEYRDTRTYEQYF.

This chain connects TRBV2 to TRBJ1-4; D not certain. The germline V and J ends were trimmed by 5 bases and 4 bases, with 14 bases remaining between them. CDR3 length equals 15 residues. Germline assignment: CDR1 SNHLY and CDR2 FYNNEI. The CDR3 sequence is CASSPRVVINEKLFF. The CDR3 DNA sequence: TGTGCCAGCAGTCCCCGGGTCGTCATTAATGAAAAACTGTTTTTT.

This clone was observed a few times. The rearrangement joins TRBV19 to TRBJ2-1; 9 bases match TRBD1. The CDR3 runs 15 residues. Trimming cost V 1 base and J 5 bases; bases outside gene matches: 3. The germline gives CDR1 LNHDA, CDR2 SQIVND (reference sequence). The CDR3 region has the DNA TGTGCCAGTAGTATAGTGGGACAGGGAAACAATGAGCAGTTCTTC. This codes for CASSIVGQGNNEQFF.

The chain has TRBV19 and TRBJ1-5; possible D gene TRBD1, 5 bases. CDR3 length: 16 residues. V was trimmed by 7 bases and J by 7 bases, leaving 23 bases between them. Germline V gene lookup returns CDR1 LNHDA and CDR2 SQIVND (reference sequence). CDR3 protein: CASTNGGARSAQPQHF. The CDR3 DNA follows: TGTGCCAGTACGAATGGAGGGGCCCGTAGCGCGCAGCCCCAGCATTTT.

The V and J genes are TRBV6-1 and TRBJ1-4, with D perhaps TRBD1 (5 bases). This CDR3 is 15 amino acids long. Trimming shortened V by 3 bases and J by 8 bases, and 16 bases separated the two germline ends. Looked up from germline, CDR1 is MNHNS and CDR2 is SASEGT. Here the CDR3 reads CASSEGGVIGEKLFF. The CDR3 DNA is TGTGCCAGCAGTGAGGGGGGGGTGATCGGAGAAAAACTGTTTTTT.

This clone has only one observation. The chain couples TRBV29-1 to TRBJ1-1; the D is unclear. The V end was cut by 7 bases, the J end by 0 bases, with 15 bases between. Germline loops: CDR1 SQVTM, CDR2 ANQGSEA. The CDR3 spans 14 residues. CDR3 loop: CSARVSGLNTEAFF. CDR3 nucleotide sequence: TGCAGCGCCCGGGTTAGTGGATTGAACACTGAAGCTTTCTTT. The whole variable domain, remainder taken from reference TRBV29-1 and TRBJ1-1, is SAVISQKPSRDICQRGTSLTIQCQVDSQVTMMFWYRQQPGQSLTLIATANQGSEATYESGFVIDKFPISRPNLTFSTLTVSNMSPEDSSIYLCSARVSGLNTEAFFGQGTRLTVV.

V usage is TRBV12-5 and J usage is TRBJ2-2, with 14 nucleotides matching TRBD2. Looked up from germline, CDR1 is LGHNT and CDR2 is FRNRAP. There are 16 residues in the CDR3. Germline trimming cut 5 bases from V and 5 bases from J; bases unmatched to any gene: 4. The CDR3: CASGLGLAGGTGELFF. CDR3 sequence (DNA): TGTGCTAGTGGTCTAGGACTAGCGGGGGGAACCGGGGAGCTGTTTTTT.

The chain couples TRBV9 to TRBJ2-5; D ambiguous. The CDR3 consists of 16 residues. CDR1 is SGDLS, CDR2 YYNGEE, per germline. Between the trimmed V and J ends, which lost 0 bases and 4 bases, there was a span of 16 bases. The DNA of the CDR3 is TGTGCCAGCAGCGTAGGTGGCTCCCACGTTGGAGAGACCCAGTACTTC. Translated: CASSVGGSHVGETQYF.

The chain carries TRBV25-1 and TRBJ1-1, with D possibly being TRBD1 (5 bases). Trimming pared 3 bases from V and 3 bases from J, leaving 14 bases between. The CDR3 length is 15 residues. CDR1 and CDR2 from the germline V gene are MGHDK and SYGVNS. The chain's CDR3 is CASSDAQGRDTEAFF. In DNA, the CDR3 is TGTGCCAGCAGTGATGCGCAGGGTAGGGACACTGAAGCTTTCTTT.

CDR3 sequence: CASGQGDYGYTF. CDR3 nucleotide sequence: TGCGCCAGCGGTCAGGGTGACTATGGCTACACCTTC. The V gene is TRBV5-1, the J gene TRBJ1-2; weak D call: TRBD1 (5 bases). The CDR3 spans 12 residues. V gave up 7 bases and J gave up 3 bases, with 10 bases separating them. CDR1 and CDR2 (germline): SGHRS, YFSETQ. The full variable domain, with the rest looked up from reference TRBV5-1 and TRBJ1-2, is KAGVTQTPRYLIKTRGQQVTLSCSPISGHRSVSWYQQTPGQGLQFLFEYFSETQRNKGNFPGRFSGRQFSNSRSEMNVSTLELGDSALYLCASGQGDYGYTFGSGTRLTVV.

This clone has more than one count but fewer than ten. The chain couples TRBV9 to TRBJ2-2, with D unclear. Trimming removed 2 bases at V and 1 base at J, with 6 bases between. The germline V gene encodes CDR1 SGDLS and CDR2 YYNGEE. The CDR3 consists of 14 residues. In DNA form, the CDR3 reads TGTGCCAGCAGCGTTTTTATGAACACCGGGGAGCTGTTTTTT. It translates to CASSVFMNTGELFF.

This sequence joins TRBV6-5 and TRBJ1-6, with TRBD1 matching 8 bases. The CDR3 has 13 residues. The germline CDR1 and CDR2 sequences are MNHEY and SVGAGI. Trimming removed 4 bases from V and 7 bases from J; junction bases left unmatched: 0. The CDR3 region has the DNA TGTGCCAGCAGTTGGACAGGGAATTCACCCCTCCACTTT. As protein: CASSWTGNSPLHF.

The CDR3: CASSIESLTSSYNEQFF. The CDR3 DNA follows: TGTGCCAGTAGTATAGAGAGCCTGACTAGCTCCTACAATGAGCAGTTCTTC. This chain joins TRBV19 and TRBJ2-1, with D perhaps TRBD2 (6 bases). Per germline, CDR1 LNHDA and CDR2 SQIVND (reference sequence). The germline V and J ends were trimmed by 0 bases and 0 bases, with 12 bases remaining between them. The CDR3 sequence is 17 residues long.

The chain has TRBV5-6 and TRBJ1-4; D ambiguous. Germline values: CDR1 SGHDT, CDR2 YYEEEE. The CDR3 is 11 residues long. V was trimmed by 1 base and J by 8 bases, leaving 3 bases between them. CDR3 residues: CASSLREKLFF. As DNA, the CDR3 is TGTGCCAGCAGCTTGCGGGAAAAACTGTTTTTT.

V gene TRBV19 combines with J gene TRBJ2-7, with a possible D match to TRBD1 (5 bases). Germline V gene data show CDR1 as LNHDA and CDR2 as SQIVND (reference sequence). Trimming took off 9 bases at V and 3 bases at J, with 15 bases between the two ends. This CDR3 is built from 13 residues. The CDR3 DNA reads TGTGCCAGATTTCTCAGGGTGGTCTACGAGCAGTACTTC. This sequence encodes CARFLRVVYEQYF.

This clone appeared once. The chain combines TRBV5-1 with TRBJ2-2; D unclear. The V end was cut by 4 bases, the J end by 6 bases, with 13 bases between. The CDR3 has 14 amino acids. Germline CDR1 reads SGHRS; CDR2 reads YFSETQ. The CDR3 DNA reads TGCGCCAGCAGCCCCTCAATTAGTGCCGGGGAGCTGTTTTTT. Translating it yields CASSPSISAGELFF.

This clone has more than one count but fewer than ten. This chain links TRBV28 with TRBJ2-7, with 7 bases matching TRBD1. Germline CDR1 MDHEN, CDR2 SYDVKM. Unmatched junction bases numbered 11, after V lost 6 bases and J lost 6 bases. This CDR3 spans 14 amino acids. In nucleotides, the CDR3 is TGTGCCAGCAGCCTCACCACGGGACAGCCCGAGCAGTACTTC. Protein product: CASSLTTGQPEQYF.

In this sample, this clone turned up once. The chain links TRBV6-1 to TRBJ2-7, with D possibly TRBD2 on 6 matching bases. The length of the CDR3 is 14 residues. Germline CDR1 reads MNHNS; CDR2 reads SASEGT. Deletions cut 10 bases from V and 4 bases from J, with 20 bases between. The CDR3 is CAKRLRLDGYEQYF. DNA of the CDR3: TGTGCCAAGAGGCTGAGACTAGACGGGTACGAGCAGTACTTC.

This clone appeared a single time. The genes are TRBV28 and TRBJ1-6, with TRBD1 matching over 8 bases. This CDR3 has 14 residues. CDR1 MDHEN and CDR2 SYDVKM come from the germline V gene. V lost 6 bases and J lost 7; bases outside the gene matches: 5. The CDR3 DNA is TGTGCCAGCAGAATCGGACAGGGCAATTCACCCCTCCACTTT. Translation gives CASRIGQGNSPLHF.

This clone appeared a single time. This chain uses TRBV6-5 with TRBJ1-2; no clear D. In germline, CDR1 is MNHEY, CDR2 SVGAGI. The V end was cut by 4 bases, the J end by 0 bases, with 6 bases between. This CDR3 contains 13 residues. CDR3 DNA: TGTGCCAGCAGTTCAGGTCCTAACTATGGCTACACCTTC. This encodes CASSSGPNYGYTF.

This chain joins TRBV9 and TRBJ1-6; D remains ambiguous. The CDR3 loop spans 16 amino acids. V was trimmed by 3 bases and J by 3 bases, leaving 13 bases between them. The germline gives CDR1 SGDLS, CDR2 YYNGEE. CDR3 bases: TGTGCCAGCAGCGGGCAGTCCCGGGTCTATAATTCACCCCTCCACTTT. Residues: CASSGQSRVYNSPLHF.

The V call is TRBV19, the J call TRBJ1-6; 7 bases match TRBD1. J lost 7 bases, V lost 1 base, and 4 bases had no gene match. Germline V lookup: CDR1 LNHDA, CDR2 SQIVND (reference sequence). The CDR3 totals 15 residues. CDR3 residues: CASSIGDRTNSPLHF. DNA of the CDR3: TGTGCCAGTAGTATAGGGGACAGAACAAATTCACCCCTCCACTTT.

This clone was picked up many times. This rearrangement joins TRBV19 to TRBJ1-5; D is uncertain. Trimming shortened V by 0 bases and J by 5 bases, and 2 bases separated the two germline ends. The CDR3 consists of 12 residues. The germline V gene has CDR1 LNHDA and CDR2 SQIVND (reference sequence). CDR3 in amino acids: CASSIDDQPQHF. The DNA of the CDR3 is TGTGCCAGTAGTATAGACGATCAGCCCCAGCATTTT.

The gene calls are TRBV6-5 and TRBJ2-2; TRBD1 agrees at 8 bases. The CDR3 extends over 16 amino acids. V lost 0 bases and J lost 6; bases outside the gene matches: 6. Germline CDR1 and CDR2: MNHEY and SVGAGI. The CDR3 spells CASSYSWTGQPGELFF. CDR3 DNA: TGTGCCAGCAGTTACTCCTGGACAGGGCAACCCGGGGAGCTGTTTTTT.

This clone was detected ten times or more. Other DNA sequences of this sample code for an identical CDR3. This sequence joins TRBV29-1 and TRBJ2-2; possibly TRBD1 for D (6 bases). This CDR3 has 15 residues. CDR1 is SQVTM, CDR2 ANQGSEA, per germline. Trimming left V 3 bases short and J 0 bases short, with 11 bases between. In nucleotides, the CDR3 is TGCAGCGTTGATCCCCGGGACACGAACACCGGGGAGCTGTTTTTT. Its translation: CSVDPRDTNTGELFF.

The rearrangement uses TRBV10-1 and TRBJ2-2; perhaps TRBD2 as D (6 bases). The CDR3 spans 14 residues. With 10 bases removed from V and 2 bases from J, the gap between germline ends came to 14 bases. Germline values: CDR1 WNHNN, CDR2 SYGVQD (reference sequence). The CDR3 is CATRPGTNTGELFF. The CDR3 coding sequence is TGCGCCACCAGACCAGGGACTAACACCGGGGAGCTGTTTTTT.

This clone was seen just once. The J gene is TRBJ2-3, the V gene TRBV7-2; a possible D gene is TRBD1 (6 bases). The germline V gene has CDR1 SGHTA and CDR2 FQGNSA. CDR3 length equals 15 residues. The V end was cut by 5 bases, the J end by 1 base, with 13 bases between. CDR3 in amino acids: CASSRLGQRTDTQYF. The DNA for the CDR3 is TGTGCCAGCAGCCGGCTCGGACAGCGCACAGATACGCAGTATTTT.

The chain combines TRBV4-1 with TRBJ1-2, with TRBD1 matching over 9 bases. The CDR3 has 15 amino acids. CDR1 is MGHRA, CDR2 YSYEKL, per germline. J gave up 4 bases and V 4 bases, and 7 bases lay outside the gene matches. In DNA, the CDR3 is TGCGCCAGCAGCCTATCGGACAGGGGTGGCTATGGCTACACCTTC. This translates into CASSLSDRGGYGYTF.

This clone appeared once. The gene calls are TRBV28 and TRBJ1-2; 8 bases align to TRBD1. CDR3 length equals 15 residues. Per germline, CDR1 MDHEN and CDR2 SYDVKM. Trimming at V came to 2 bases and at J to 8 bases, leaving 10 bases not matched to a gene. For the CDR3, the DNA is TGTGCCAGCAGTTTACCCCGGGACAGGTGGAAAGGCTACACCTTC. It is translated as CASSLPRDRWKGYTF.

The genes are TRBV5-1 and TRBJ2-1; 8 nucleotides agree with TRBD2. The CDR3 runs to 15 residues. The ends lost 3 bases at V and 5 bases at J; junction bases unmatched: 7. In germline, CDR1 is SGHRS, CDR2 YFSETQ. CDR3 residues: CASSSRGGRDNEQFF. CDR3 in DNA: TGCGCCAGCAGCTCCCGCGGGGGGCGCGACAATGAGCAGTTCTTC.

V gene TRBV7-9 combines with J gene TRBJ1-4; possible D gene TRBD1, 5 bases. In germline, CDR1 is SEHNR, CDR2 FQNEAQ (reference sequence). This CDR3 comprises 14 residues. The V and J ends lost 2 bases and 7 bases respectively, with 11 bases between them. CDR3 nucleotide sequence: TGTGCCAGCAGCTTAAGGGGTGTTAGTGAAAAACTGTTTTTT. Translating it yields CASSLRGVSEKLFF.